These T cell receptor beta chains were read from a single sample in a study of cytomegalovirus exposure and HLA in healthy donors. Method: immunoSEQ multiplex PCR; TCRdb's copy keeps in-frame clones and lacks some. The top ten clones hold around 7% of a sample with 150,000 to 200,000 clones, approximately 80% of them seen once. Sequencing was carried out using PBMCs. These receptors were obtained from a woman in her 40s in good health and CMV-seropositive. The CDR3 runs from the conserved cysteine through the conserved F or W. The D gene is left open where the match is weak. Clone size is stated in some rows and not others, as once, few, many or a class when expanded.

>NA|13|TRBJ1-5|NA|TRBV18
TGTGCCAGCTCACCGAATCGGGGTCAGCCCCAGCATTTT
CASSPNRGQPQHF
>TRBD1|15|TRBJ2-7|once|TRBV7-8
TGTGCCAGCAGCTTATTGGGACAGGGAAGCTACGAGCAGTACTTC
CASSLLGQGSYEQYF
>NA|17|TRBJ1-1|NA|TRBV7-9
TGTGCCAGCACCTCGTTTCGGGCCACTATAGGGGACACTGAAGCTTTCTTT
CASTSFRATIGDTEAFF
>NA|11|TRBJ1-1|NA|TRBV10-2
TGCGCCAGCAGTGACACAGTTGAAGCTTTCTTT
CASSDTVEAFF
>NA|14|TRBJ1-1|NA|TRBV5-1
TGCGCCAGCAGCTTGGGACACTTAAACACTGAAGCTTTCTTT
CASSLGHLNTEAFF
>NA|16|TRBJ1-4|NA|TRBV15
TGTGCCACCAGCAGTTTGGTCGGCAGGGCAGATGAAAAACTGTTTTTT
CATSSLVGRADEKLFF
>NA|18|TRBJ2-7|NA|TRBV4-3
TGCGCCAGCAGCCAAGAGGTAGGAGTTTCGGGGTCGGACTACGAGCAGTACTTC
CASSQEVGVSGSDYEQYF
>NA|16|TRBJ1-3|NA|TRBV7-2
TGTGCCAGCAGCTTAAAATGGGGAGACTCTGGAAACACCATATATTTT
CASSLKWGDSGNTIYF
>TRBD1|15|TRBJ2-7|NA|TRBV18
TGTGCCAGCTCACCCCAGGGGGCGTTGCGTTACGAGCAGTACTTC
CASSPQGALRYEQYF
>TRBD2|15|TRBJ2-1|NA|TRBV28
TGTGCCAGCAGCTATAGCGGGGGGCTTAACAATGAGCAGTTCTTC
CASSYSGGLNNEQFF
>TRBD2|15|TRBJ2-3|once|TRBV10-2
TGCGCCACCAGAGCGGGGGGGAGTAGCACAGATACGCAGTATTTT
CATRAGGSSTDTQYF
>TRBD1|16|TRBJ1-4|NA|TRBV5-6
TGTGCCAGCACCAATTGGGGGACAGATTTTAATGAAAAACTGTTTTTT
CASTNWGTDFNEKLFF
>NA|14|TRBJ1-1|NA|TRBV19
TGTGCCAGTACGGGGGGACGAGGTAACACTGAAGCTTTCTTT
CASTGGRGNTEAFF
>NA|14|TRBJ1-6|NA|TRBV30
TGTGCCTGGACCACAGAAACTTATAATTCACCCCTCCACTTT
CAWTTETYNSPLHF
>NA|14|TRBJ2-5|NA|TRBV5-5
TGTGCCAGCAGCTACGGGTCGGCCACAGAGACCCAGTACTTC
CASSYGSATETQYF
>TRBD1|15|TRBJ2-1|NA|TRBV30
TGTGCCTGGAGGCCACGGGACAGGATAAACAATGAGCAGTTCTTC
CAWRPRDRINNEQFF
>TRBD2|16|TRBJ2-1|NA|TRBV5-1
TGCGCCAGCAGCTTGGAGACTAGCGGGGGGTACAATGAGCAGTTCTTC
CASSLETSGGYNEQFF
>TRBD1|16|TRBJ2-2|NA|TRBV27
TGTGCCAGCAGTTTATTAACAGGGGCGAACACCGGGGAGCTGTTTTTT
CASSLLTGANTGELFF
>TRBD1|14|TRBJ2-7|NA|TRBV30
TGTGCCTGGGAACAGGGGATGAGGTCCTACGAGCAGTACTTC
CAWEQGMRSYEQYF
>NA|13|TRBJ1-5|NA|TRBV15
TGTGCCACCAGCAGCGCGAGAGGTCAGCCCCAGCATTTT
CATSSARGQPQHF
>NA|11|TRBJ2-5|NA|TRBV5-1
TGCGCCAGCAGCTTGTACGGGACCCAGTACTTC
CASSLYGTQYF
>NA|13|TRBJ2-2|few|TRBV6-1
TGTGCCAGCAGACCCGGGAACACCGGGGAGCTGTTTTTT
CASRPGNTGELFF
>NA|14|TRBJ2-7|few|TRBV28
TGTGCCAGCAGTTTACTGAGCCTAGGCGACGAGCAGTACTTC
CASSLLSLGDEQYF
>TRBD1|15|TRBJ1-6|NA|TRBV9
TGTGCCAGCAGCGCCGGACAGGGGCAAAATTCACCCCTCCACTTT
CASSAGQGQNSPLHF
>NA|13|TRBJ2-3|NA|TRBV14
TGTGTCAGCAGCCAACGGGGATCAGATACGCAGTATTTT
CVSSQRGSDTQYF
>NA|14|TRBJ2-2|few|TRBV9
TGTGCCAGCAGCGCGACAGGGAACACCGGGGAGCTGTTTTTT
CASSATGNTGELFF
>NA|13|TRBJ1-1|NA|TRBV27
TGTGCCAGCAGTTTTGATGAACAGGCTGAAGCTTTCTTT
CASSFDEQAEAFF
>TRBD1|13|TRBJ1-4|NA|TRBV5-1
TGCGCCAGCAGCCGGGACAGTAATGAAAAACTGTTTTTT
CASSRDSNEKLFF
>TRBD2|15|TRBJ2-1|NA|TRBV6-5
TGTGCCAGCAGGCCTACGCGGGGGGCCTACAATGAGCAGTTCTTC
CASRPTRGAYNEQFF
>TRBD1|20|TRBJ1-1|NA|TRBV4-3
TGCGCCAGCAGCCAAGAAGGGACAGGGGGACTTGTGGATAGTAGGGTAGAAGCTTTCTTT
CASSQEGTGGLVDSRVEAFF
>NA|17|TRBJ2-7|NA|TRBV5-7
TGTGCCAGCAGCTTACAGGGACGAGCGCCCCCCTCCTACGAGCAGTACTTC
CASSLQGRAPPSYEQYF
>NA|13|TRBJ2-4|NA|TRBV2
TGTGCCAGCACAGCGGATGCCAAAAACATTCAGTACTTC
CASTADAKNIQYF
>NA|15|TRBJ1-5|NA|TRBV5-8
TGTGCCAGCAGCTTCAGGGGTACGGGCAATCAGCCCCAGCATTTT
CASSFRGTGNQPQHF
>NA|11|TRBJ1-1|NA|TRBV20-1
TGCAGTAGTCGGACAGACACTGAAGCTTTCTTT
CSSRTDTEAFF
>NA|13|TRBJ2-7|NA|TRBV6-1
TGTGCCAGCCGGGTGGGTCCCAGCTACGAGCAGTACTTC
CASRVGPSYEQYF
>TRBD1|14|TRBJ1-5|NA|TRBV30
TGTGCCTGGAGTCGGGACAGTTCCAATCAGCCCCAGCATTTT
CAWSRDSSNQPQHF
>TRBD1|14|TRBJ2-5|NA|TRBV4-1
TGCGCCAGCAGCCCCGGGACAGTGCAAGAGACCCAGTACTTC
CASSPGTVQETQYF
>NA|16|TRBJ2-2|few|TRBV7-7
TGTGCTAGCAGCCCTACTCGGTCCACGAACACCGGGGAGCTGTTTTTT
CASSPTRSTNTGELFF
>NA|14|TRBJ1-1|NA|TRBV5-1
TGCGCCAGCAGCTTGGCCTCAGGGATCGGAGAAGCTTTCTTT
CASSLASGIGEAFF
>TRBD1|18|TRBJ2-2|NA|TRBV30
TGTGCCTGGAGATATGGTGAGTCGGGACAGGGGTTCACCGGGGAGCTGTTTTTT
CAWRYGESGQGFTGELFF
>NA|16|TRBJ1-2|NA|TRBV19
TGTGCCAGTACCCAAGGCGGGGGAGTGGGCCTCTATGGCTACACCTTC
CASTQGGGVGLYGYTF
>NA|12|TRBJ1-2|NA|TRBV6-1
TGTGCCAGCAGTGACCAGCGGGCTGGCTACACCTTC
CASSDQRAGYTF
>NA|13|TRBJ1-1|NA|TRBV5-6
TGTGCCAGCAGCTTGGGGGCCCTAAGGGAAGCTTTCTTT
CASSLGALREAFF
>NA|13|TRBJ1-2|NA|TRBV5-6
TGTGCCAGCAGCTTGGCTTCCGGCTATGGCTACACCTTC
CASSLASGYGYTF
>TRBD1|15|TRBJ1-4|NA|TRBV14
TGTGCCAGCAGCCCCGGACAGGGGGCAGGAGAAAAACTGTTTTTT
CASSPGQGAGEKLFF
>NA|13|TRBJ1-1|NA|TRBV30
TGTGCCTGGAGTGTTGGGCCGAACACTGAAGCTTTCTTT
CAWSVGPNTEAFF
>TRBD2|13|TRBJ2-7|NA|TRBV27
TGTGCCAGCAGTTCGGGGGGATCCTACGAGCAGTACTTC
CASSSGGSYEQYF
>TRBD1|17|TRBJ1-5|NA|TRBV4-1
TGCGCCAGCAGCCAAGAGGACAGGGCAGTTGGCAATCAGCCCCAGCATTTT
CASSQEDRAVGNQPQHF
>NA|13|TRBJ1-3|NA|TRBV30
TGTGCCTGGAGTGTGAGCTCTGGAAACACCATATATTTT
CAWSVSSGNTIYF
>NA|13|TRBJ2-1|NA|TRBV27
TGTGCCAGCAGTTTTGAGAGGAGCAATGAGCAGTTCTTC
CASSFERSNEQFF
>NA|14|TRBJ1-1|few|TRBV10-3
TGTGCCATCAGTGACTCGGGGTTCGGCACTGAAGCTTTCTTT
CAISDSGFGTEAFF
>TRBD1|13|TRBJ1-2|once|TRBV7-2
TGTGCCAGCAGCCCACAGGGGGGTTATGGCTACACCTTC
CASSPQGGYGYTF
>NA|17|TRBJ1-4|NA|TRBV13
TGTGCCAGCAGGAATAGAAACACAGGGCCCCTTAATGAAAAACTGTTTTTT
CASRNRNTGPLNEKLFF